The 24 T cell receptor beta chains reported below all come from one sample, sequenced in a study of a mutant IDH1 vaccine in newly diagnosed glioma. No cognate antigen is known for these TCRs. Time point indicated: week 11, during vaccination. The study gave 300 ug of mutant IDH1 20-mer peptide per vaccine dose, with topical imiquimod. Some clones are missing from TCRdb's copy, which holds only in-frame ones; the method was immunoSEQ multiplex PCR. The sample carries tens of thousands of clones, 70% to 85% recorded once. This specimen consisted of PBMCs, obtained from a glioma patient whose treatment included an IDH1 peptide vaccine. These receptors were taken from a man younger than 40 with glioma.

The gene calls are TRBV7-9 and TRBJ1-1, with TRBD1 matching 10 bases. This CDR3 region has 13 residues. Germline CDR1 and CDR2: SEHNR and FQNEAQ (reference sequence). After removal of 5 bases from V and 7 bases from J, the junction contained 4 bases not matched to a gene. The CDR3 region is CASSPGTGVEAFF. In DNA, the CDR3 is TGTGCCAGCAGCCCCGGGACAGGGGTTGAAGCTTTCTTT.

For the CDR3, the DNA is TGTGCCAGCAGCTTAGTATGGCGGAGCTCCTACAATGAGCAGTTCTTC. Protein: CASSLVWRSSYNEQFF. This sequence joins TRBV7-2 and TRBJ2-1; D gene unclear. The CDR3 has 16 amino acids. The germline CDR1 and CDR2 sequences are SGHTA and FQGNSA. The V end was cut by 1 base, the J end by 0 bases, with 10 bases between.

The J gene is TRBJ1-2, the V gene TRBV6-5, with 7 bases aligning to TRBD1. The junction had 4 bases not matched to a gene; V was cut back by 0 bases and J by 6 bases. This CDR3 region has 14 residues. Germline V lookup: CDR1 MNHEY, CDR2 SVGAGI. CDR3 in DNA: TGTGCCAGCAGTTACTCGAAGGGGGCAAATGGCTACACCTTC. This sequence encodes CASSYSKGANGYTF.

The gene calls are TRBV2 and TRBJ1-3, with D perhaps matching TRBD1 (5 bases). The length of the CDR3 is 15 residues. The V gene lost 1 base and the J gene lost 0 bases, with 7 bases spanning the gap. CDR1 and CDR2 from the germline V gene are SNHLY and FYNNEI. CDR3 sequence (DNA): TGTGCCAGCAGTGAAGGGACATACTCTGGAAACACCATATATTTT. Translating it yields CASSEGTYSGNTIYF.

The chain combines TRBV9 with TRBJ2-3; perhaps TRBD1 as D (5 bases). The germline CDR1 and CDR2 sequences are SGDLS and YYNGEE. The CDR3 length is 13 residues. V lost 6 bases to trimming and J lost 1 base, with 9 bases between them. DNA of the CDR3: TGTGCCAGCATGGGGCCCCGCACAGATACGCAGTATTTT. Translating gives CASMGPRTDTQYF.

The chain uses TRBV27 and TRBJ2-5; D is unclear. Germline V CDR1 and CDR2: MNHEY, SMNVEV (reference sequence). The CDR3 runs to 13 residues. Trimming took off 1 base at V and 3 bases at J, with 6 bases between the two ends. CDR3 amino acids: CASSLFGEETQYF. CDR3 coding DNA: TGTGCCAGCAGTTTATTTGGGGAAGAGACCCAGTACTTC.

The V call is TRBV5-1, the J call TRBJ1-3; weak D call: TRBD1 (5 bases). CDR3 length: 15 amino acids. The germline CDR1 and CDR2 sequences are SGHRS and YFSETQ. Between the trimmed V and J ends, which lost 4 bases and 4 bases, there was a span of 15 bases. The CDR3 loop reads CASSPMGVSGNTIYF. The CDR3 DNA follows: TGCGCCAGCAGCCCCATGGGGGTGAGCGGAAACACCATATATTTT. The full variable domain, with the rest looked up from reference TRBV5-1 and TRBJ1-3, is KAGVTQTPRYLIKTRGQQVTLSCSPISGHRSVSWYQQTPGQGLQFLFEYFSETQRNKGNFPGRFSGRQFSNSRSEMNVSTLELGDSALYLCASSPMGVSGNTIYFGEGSWLTVV.

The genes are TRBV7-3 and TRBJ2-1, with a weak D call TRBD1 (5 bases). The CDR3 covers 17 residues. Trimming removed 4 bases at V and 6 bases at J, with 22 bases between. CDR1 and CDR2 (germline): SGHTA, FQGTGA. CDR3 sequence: CASSSFPKGSRGNEQFF. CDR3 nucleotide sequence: TGTGCCAGCAGCTCTTTCCCGAAGGGGTCTAGAGGCAATGAGCAGTTCTTC.

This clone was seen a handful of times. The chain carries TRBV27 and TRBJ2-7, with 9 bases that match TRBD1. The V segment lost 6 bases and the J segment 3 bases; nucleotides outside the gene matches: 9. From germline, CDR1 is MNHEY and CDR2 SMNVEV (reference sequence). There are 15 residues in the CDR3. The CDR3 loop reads CASSRTGGPFYEQYF. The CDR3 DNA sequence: TGTGCCAGCAGCCGTACAGGGGGCCCTTTCTACGAGCAGTACTTC.

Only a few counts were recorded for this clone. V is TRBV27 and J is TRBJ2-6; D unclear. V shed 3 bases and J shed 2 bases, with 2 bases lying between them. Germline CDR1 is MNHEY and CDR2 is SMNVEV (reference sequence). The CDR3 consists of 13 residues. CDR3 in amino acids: CASSFPGANVLTF. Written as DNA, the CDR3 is TGTGCCAGCAGTTTTCCTGGGGCCAACGTCCTGACTTTC.

This CDR3 reads CASSGDPRLETQYF. The CDR3 region has the DNA TGTGCCAGCAGCGGGGACCCTAGGCTGGAGACCCAGTACTTC. This chain uses TRBV7-9 with TRBJ2-5; D assignment may be TRBD1 or TRBD2 (5 bases each). The V end was cut by 5 bases, the J end by 5 bases, with 15 bases between. CDR1 and CDR2 (germline): SEHNR, FQNEAQ (reference sequence). The CDR3 has 14 amino acids.

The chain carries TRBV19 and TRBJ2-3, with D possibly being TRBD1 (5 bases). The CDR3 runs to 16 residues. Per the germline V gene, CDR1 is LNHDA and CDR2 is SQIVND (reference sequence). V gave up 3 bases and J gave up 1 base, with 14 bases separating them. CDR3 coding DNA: TGTGCCAGTAGTATCGCAGGGAATTTGGGCACAGATACGCAGTATTTT. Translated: CASSIAGNLGTDTQYF.

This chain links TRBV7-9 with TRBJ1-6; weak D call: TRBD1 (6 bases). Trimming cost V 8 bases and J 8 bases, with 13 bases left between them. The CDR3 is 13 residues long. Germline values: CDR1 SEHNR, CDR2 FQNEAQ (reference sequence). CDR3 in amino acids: CASRAGADSPLHF. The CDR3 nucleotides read TGTGCCAGCCGGGCAGGGGCGGATTCACCCCTCCACTTT.

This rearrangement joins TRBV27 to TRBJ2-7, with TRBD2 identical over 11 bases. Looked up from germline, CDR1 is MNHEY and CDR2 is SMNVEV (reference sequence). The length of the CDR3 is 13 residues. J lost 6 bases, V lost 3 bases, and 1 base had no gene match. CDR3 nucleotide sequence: TGTGCCAGCAGTTTCGGGACTAGCGGCGAGCAGTACTTC. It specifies CASSFGTSGEQYF.

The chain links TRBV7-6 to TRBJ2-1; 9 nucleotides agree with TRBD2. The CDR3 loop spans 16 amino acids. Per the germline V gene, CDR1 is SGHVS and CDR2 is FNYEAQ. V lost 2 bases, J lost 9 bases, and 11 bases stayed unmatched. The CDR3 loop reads CASSLLSGGRQAEQFF. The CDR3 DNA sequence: TGTGCCAGCAGCTTACTGAGCGGGGGGCGCCAGGCTGAGCAGTTCTTC.

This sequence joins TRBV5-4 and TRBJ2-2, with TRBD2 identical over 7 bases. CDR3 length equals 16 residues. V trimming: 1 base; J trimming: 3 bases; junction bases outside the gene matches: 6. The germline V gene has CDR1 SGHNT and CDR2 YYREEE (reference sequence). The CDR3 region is CASSLRREIDTGELFF. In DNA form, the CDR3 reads TGTGCCAGCAGCTTGCGGCGGGAGATAGACACCGGGGAGCTGTTTTTT.

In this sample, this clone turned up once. This CDR3 is CASSIPGLAGGNTGELFF. CDR3 in DNA: TGTGCCAGTAGTATCCCGGGACTAGCGGGGGGGAACACCGGGGAGCTGTTTTTT. V and J are TRBV19 and TRBJ2-2, with 15 bases fitting TRBD2. The germline gives CDR1 LNHDA, CDR2 SQIVND (reference sequence). The CDR3 contains 18 residues. V was pared by 3 bases and J by 1 base, with 3 bases of the junction left unmatched.

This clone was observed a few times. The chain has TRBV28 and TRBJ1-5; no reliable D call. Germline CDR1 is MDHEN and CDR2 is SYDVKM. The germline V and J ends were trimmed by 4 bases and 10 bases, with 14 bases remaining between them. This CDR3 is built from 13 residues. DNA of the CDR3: TGTGCCAGCAGTTCTCCCGTCGGTAGCCCCCAGCATTTT. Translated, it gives CASSSPVGSPQHF.

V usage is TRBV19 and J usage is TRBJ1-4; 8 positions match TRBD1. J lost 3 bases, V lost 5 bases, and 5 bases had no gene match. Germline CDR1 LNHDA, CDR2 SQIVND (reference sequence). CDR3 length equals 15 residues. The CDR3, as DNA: TGTGCCAGTAGTTCGCAGGGGGCGGCTAATGAAAAACTGTTTTTT. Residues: CASSSQGAANEKLFF.

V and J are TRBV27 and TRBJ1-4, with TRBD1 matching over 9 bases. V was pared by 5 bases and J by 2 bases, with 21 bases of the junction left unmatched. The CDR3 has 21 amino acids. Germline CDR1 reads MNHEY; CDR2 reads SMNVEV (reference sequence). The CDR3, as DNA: TGTGCCAGCAGTCACACGGCTCCGGGACAGGGTTTAATATCTACTAATGAAAAACTGTTTTTT. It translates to CASSHTAPGQGLISTNEKLFF.

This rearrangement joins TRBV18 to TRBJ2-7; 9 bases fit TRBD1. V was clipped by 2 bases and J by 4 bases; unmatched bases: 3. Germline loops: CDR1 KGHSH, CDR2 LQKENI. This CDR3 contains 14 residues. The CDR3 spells CASSPGTGPYEQYF. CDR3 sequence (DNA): TGTGCCAGCTCACCAGGGACAGGGCCTTACGAGCAGTACTTC.

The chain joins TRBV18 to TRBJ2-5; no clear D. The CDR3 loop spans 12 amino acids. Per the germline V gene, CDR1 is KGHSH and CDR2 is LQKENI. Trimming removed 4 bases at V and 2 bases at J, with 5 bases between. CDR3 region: CASSLEQETQYF. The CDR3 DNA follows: TGTGCCAGCTCACTGGAGCAAGAGACCCAGTACTTC.

CDR3 protein: CASSPGQGPSYEQYF. CDR3 nucleotide sequence: TGCGCCAGCAGCCCGGGACAGGGACCCTCCTACGAGCAGTACTTC. This rearrangement joins TRBV4-1 to TRBJ2-7; 9 positions match TRBD1. Per the germline V gene, CDR1 is MGHRA and CDR2 is YSYEKL. The CDR3 consists of 15 residues. V shed 4 bases, J shed 0 bases, and the junction held 4 bases outside the gene matches.

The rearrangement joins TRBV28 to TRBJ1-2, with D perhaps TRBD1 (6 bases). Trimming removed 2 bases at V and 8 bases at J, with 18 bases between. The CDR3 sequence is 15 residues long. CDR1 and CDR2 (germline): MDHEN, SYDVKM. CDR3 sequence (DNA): TGTGCCAGCAGTTTACTTTCCGGGGGGGCGGGAGGCTACACCTTC. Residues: CASSLLSGGAGGYTF.